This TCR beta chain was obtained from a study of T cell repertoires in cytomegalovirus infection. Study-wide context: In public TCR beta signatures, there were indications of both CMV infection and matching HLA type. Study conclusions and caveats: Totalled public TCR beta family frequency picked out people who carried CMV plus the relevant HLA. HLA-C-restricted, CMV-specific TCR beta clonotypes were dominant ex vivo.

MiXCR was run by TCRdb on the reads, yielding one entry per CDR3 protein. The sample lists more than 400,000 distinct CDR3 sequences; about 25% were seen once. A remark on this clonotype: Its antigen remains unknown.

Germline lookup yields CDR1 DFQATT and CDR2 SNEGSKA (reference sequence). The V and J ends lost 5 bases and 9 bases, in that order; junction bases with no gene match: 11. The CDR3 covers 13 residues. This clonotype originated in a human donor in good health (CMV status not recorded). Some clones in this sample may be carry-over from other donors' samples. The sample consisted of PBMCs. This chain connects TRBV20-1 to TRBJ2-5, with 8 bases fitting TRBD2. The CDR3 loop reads CSALPGTSRSQYF. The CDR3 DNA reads TGCAGTGCTCTTCCCGGGACTAGTAGGTCCCAGTACTTC.